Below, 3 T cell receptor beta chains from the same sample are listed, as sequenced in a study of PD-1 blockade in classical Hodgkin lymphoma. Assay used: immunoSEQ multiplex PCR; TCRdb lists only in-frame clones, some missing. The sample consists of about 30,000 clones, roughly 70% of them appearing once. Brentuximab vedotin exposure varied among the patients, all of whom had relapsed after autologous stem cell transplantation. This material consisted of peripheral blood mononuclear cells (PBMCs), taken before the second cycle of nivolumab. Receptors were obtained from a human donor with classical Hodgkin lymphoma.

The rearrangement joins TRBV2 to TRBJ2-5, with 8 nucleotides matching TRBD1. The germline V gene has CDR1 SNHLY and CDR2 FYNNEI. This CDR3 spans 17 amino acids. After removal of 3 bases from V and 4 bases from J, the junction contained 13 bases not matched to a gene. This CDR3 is CASSDGRRDRGVETQYF. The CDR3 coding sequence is TGTGCCAGCAGTGACGGCCGTAGAGACAGGGGTGTAGAGACCCAGTACTTC. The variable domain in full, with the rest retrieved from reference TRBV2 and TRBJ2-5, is EPEVTQTPSHQVTQMGQEVILRCVPISNHLYFYWYRQILGQKVEFLVSFYNNEISEKSEIFDDQFSVERPDGSNFTLKIRSTKLEDSAMYFCASSDGRRDRGVETQYFGPGTRLLVL.

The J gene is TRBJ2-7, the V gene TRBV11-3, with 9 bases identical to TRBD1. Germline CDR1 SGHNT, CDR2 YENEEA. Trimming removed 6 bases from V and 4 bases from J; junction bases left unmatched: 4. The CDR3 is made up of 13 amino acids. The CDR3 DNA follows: TGTGCCAGCAGTTACGGACAGGGGTACGAGCAGTACTTC. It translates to CASSYGQGYEQYF.

As DNA, the CDR3 is TGTGCCAGCACCGAATCAGGGGACTACACAGATACGCAGTATTTT. This translates into CASTESGDYTDTQYF. This sequence joins TRBV6-1 and TRBJ2-3, with D maybe TRBD2 (7 bases). Germline V lookup: CDR1 MNHNS, CDR2 SASEGT. V gave up 7 bases and J gave up 2 bases, with 16 bases separating them. The length of the CDR3 is 15 residues.